This T cell receptor (beta chain) was sequenced in a study of T cell responses to AZD1222 COVID-19 vaccine. Per germline, CDR1 MDHEN and CDR2 SYDVKM. V gave up 3 bases and J gave up 8 bases, with 16 bases separating them. This CDR3 is built from 15 residues. Sequencing used immunoSEQ multiplex PCR; TCRdb keeps in-frame clones, though not all of them. The profile shows roughly 140,000 clones, 88% of them singletons. J is TRBJ1-4 and V is TRBV28; tentatively, D is TRBD1 (5 bases). The sample here was peripheral blood, taken on day 0 of MenACWY control vaccination. The sequence was collected from an adult in good health. The CDR3 reads CASSFITGDSEKLFF. CDR3 DNA: TGTGCCAGCAGTTTCATCACAGGAGATTCCGAAAAACTGTTTTTT.